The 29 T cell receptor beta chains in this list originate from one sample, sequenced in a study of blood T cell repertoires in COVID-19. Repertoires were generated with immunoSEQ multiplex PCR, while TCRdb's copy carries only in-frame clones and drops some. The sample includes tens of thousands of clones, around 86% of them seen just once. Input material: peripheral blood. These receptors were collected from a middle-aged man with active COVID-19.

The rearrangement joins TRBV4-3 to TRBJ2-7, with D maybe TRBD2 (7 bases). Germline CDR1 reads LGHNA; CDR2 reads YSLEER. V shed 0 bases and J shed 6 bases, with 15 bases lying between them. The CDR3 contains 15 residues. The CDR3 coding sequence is TGCGCCAGCAGCCAAGACCGGGGGGCCTTCGGCGAGCAGTACTTC. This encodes CASSQDRGAFGEQYF.

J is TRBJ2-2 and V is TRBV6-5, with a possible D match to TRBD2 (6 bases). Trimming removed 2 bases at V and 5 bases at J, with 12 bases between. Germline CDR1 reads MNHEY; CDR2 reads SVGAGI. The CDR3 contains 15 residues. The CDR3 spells CASSYQVGGTGELFF. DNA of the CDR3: TGTGCCAGCAGTTACCAAGTAGGAGGGACCGGGGAGCTGTTTTTT.

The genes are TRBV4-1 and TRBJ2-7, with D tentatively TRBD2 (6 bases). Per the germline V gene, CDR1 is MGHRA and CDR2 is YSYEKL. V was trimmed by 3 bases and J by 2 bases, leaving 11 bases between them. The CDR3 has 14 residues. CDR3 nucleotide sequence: TGCGCCAGCAGCCACCTTCCGGGAGCCTACGAGCAGTACTTC. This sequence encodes CASSHLPGAYEQYF.

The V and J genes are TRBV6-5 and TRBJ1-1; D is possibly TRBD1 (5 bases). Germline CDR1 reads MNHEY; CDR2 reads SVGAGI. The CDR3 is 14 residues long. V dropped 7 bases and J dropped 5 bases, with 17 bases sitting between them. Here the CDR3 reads CASKIGVLWTEAFF. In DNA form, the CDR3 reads TGTGCCAGCAAAATAGGGGTGTTGTGGACTGAAGCTTTCTTT.

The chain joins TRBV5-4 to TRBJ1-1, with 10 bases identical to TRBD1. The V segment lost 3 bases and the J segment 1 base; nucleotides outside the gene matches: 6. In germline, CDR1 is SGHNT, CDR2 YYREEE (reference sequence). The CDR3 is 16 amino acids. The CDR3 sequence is CASSSGTGERNTEAFF. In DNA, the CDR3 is TGTGCCAGCAGCTCCGGGACAGGGGAAAGGAACACTGAAGCTTTCTTT.

The CDR3 nucleotides are TGTGCCAGCAGCTTATATCAGGGAACTAACTATGGCTACACCTTC. Encoded protein: CASSLYQGTNYGYTF. The rearrangement joins TRBV7-2 to TRBJ1-2, with D perhaps matching TRBD1 (5 bases). V shed 2 bases and J shed 0 bases, with 10 bases lying between them. The germline V gene encodes CDR1 SGHTA and CDR2 FQGNSA. This CDR3 has 15 residues.

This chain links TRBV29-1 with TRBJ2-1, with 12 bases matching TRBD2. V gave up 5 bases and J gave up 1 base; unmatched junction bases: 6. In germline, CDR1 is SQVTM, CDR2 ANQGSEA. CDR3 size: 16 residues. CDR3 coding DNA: TGCAGCGTTTGGGGGACTAGCGGGCCGTCCTACAATGAGCAGTTCTTC. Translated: CSVWGTSGPSYNEQFF.

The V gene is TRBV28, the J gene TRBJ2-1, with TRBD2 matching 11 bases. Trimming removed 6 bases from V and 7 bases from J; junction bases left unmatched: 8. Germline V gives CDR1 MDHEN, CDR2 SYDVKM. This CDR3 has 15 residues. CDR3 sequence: CASSYPGLAVNEQFF. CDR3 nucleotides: TGTGCCAGCAGCTATCCGGGACTAGCGGTGAATGAGCAGTTCTTC.

The CDR3 loop is CSAVGDSYEQYF. In DNA form, the CDR3 reads TGCAGCGCCGTTGGAGACTCCTACGAGCAGTACTTC. The chain carries TRBV29-1 and TRBJ2-7; D is ambiguous. Germline V gives CDR1 SQVTM, CDR2 ANQGSEA. Trimming took 7 bases from V and 0 from J, leaving 10 bases between them. This CDR3 comprises 12 residues.

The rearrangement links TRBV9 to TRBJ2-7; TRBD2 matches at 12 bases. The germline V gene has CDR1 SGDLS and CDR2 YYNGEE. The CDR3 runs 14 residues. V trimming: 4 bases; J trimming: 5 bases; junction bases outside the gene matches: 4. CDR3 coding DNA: TGTGCCAGCAGCCCAGGACTAGCGGGAAACGAGCAGTACTTC. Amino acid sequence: CASSPGLAGNEQYF.

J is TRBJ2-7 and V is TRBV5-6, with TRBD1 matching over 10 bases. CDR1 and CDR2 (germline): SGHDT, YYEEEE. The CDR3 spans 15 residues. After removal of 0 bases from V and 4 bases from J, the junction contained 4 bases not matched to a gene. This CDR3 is CASSLEGQGWYEQYF. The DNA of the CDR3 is TGTGCCAGCAGCTTGGAGGGACAGGGGTGGTACGAGCAGTACTTC.

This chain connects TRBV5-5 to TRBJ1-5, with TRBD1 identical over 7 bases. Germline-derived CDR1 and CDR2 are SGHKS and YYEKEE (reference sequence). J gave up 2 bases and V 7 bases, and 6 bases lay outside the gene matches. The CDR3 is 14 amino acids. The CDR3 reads CASRQGNGNQPQHF. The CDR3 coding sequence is TGTGCCAGCCGACAGGGTAACGGCAATCAGCCCCAGCATTTT.

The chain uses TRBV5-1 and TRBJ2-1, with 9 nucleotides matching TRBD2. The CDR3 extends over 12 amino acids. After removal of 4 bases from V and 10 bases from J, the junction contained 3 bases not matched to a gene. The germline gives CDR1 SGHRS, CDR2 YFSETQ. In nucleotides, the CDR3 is TGCGCCAGCAGCCCGACTAGCGGCGAGCAGTTCTTC. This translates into CASSPTSGEQFF.

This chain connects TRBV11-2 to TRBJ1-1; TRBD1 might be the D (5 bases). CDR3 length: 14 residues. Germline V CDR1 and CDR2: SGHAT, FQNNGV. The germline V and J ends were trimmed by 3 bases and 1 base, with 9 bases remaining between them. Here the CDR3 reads CASSLTASNTEAFF. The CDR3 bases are TGTGCCAGCAGCTTGACAGCTTCGAACACTGAAGCTTTCTTT. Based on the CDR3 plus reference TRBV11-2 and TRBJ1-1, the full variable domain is EAGVAQSPRYKIIEKRQSVAFWCNPISGHATLYWYQQILGQGPKLLIQFQNNGVVDDSQLPKDRFSAERLKGVDSTLKIQPAKLEDSAVYLCASSLTASNTEAFFGQGTRLTVV.

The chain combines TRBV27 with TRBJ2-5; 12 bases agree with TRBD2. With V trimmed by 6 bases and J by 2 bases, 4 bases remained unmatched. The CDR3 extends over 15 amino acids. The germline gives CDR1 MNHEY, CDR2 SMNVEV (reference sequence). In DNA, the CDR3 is TGTGCCAGCAGCCCGACTAGCGGGGGACAAGAGACCCAGTACTTC. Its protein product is CASSPTSGGQETQYF.

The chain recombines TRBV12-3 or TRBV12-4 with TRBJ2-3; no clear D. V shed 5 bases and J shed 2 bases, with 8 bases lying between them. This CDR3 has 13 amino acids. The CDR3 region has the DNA TGTGCCAGCAGTAGACTCCACACAGATACGCAGTATTTT. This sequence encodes CASSRLHTDTQYF.

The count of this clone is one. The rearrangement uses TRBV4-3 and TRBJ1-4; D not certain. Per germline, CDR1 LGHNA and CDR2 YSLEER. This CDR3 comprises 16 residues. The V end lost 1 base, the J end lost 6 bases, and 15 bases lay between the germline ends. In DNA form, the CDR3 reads TGCGCCAGCAGCCAAGGATATCCCGCGGGGTATGAAAAACTGTTTTTT. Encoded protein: CASSQGYPAGYEKLFF.

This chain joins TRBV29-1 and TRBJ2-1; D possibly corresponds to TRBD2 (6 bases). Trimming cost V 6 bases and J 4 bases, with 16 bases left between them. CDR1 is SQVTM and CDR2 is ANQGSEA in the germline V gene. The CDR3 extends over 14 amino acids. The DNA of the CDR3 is TGCAGCGTGGAGTGGGCTAGCGTGTACAATGAGCAGTTCTTC. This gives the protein CSVEWASVYNEQFF.

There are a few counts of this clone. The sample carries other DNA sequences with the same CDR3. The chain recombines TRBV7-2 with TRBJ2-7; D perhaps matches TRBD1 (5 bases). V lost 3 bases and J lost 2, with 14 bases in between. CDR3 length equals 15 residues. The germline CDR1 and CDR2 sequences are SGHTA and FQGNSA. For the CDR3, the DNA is TGTGCCAGCAGCTTGGGGCCGTGGGGTCCCTACGAGCAGTACTTC. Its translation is CASSLGPWGPYEQYF.

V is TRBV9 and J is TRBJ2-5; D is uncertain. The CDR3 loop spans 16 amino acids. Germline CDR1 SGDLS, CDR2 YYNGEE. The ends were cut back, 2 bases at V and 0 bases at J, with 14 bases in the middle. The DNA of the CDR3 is TGTGCCAGCAGCGTGGGCCCGACGGTGTACCAAGAGACCCAGTACTTC. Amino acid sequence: CASSVGPTVYQETQYF.

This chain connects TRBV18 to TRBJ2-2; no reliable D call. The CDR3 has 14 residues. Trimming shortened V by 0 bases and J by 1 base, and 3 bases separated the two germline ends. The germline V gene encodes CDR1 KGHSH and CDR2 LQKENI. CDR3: CASSPPRNTGELFF. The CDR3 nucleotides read TGTGCCAGCTCACCACCGCGGAACACCGGGGAGCTGTTTTTT.

The CDR3 sequence is CASFLTGSVPGTDTQYF. DNA of the CDR3: TGTGCCAGCTTTTTGACGGGATCCGTCCCGGGAACAGATACGCAGTATTTT. J is TRBJ2-3 and V is TRBV5-6; possible D gene TRBD2, 5 bases. This CDR3 region has 17 residues. Germline lookup yields CDR1 SGHDT and CDR2 YYEEEE. Trimming removed 7 bases at V and 3 bases at J, with 24 bases between.

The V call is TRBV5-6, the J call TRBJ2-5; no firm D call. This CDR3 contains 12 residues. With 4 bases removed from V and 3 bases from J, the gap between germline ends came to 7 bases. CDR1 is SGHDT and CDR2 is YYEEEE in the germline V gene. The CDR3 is CASSLIEETQYF. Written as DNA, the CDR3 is TGTGCCAGCAGCCTAATTGAAGAGACCCAGTACTTC.

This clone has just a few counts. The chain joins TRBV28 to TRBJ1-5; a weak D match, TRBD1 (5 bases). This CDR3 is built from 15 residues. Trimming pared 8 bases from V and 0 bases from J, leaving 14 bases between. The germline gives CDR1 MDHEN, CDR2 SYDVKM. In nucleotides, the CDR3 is TGTGCCAGCGCACTGAGAGGACATAGCAATCAGCCCCAGCATTTT. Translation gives CASALRGHSNQPQHF.

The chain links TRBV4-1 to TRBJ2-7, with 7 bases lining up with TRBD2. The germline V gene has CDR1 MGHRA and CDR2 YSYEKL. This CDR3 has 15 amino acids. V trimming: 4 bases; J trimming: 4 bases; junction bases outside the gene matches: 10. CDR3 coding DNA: TGCGCCAGCAGCCTTAGCGGGCCGACCCCGTACGAGCAGTACTTC. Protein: CASSLSGPTPYEQYF.

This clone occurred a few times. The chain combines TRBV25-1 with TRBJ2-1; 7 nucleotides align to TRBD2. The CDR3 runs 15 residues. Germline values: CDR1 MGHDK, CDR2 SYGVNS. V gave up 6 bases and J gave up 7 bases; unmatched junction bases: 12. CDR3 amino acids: CASSFHGLGTNEQFF. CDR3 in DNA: TGTGCCAGCAGCTTCCATGGACTAGGGACTAATGAGCAGTTCTTC. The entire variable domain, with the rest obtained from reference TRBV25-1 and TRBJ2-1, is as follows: EADIYQTPRYLVIGTGKKITLECSQTMGHDKMYWYQQDPGMELHLIHYSYGVNSTEKGDLSSESTVSRIRTEHFPLTLESARPSHTSQYLCASSFHGLGTNEQFFGPGTRLTVL.

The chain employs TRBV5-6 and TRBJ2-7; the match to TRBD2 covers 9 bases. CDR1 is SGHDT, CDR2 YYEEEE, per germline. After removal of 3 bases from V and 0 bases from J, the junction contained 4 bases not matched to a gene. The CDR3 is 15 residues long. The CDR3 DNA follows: TGTGCCAGCAGCTCGCCGACTAGCGGCTCCTACGAGCAGTACTTC. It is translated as CASSSPTSGSYEQYF.

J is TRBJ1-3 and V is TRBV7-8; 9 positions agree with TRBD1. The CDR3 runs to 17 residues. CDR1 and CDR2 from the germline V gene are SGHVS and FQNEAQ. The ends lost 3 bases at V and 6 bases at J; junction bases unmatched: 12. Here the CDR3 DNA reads TGTGCCAGCAGCTTGGGGGGTGGGACAGGGCCACCAAACACCATATATTTT. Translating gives CASSLGGGTGPPNTIYF.

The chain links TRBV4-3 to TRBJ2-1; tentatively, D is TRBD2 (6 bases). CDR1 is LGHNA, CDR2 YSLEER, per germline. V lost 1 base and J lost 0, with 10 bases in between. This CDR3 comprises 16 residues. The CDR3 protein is CASSQVDGSSYNEQFF. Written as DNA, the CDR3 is TGCGCCAGCAGCCAAGTGGACGGGAGCTCCTACAATGAGCAGTTCTTC.